This T cell receptor (beta chain) was observed in a study of beta chain features in type 1 diabetes. The authors reverse transcribed all of the isolated RNA, so sequencing captured expressed TCRB transcripts. Some clones are missing from TCRdb's copy, which holds only in-frame ones; the method was immunoSEQ multiplex PCR. Here the sample spans some 250,000 clones, about 25% being singletons. Per germline, CDR1 SNHLY and CDR2 FYNNEI. V gave up 3 bases and J gave up 6 bases, with 15 bases separating them. CDR3 size: 14 residues. The TCR comes from a young man in good health. V gene TRBV2 combines with J gene TRBJ2-7; tentatively, D is TRBD1 (7 bases). Sequencing used central memory CD4+ T cells from blood. The CDR3 bases are TGTGCCAGCAGTGAGCGGACAGGAGGGGTCGAGCAGTACTTC. Its translation is CASSERTGGVEQYF. The entire variable domain, with the rest obtained from reference TRBV2 and TRBJ2-7, is as follows: EPEVTQTPSHQVTQMGQEVILRCVPISNHLYFYWYRQILGQKVEFLVSFYNNEISEKSEIFDDQFSVERPDGSNFTLKIRSTKLEDSAMYFCASSERTGGVEQYFGPGTRLTVT.